These 30 T cell receptor beta chains were all obtained from the same sample, sequenced in a study of OX40 agonist ivuxolimab in advanced cancers. TCRdb keeps only in-frame clones here, not all; method: immunoSEQ multiplex PCR. The table includes 85,000 to 130,000 clones, about nine tenths detected once. The specimen was CD4+ or CD8+ T cells sorted from blood, collected in a trial of the OX40 agonist ivuxolimab. The receptors derive from an adult with an advanced solid tumor such as melanoma, head and neck, liver or kidney cancer.

This clone occurred once. The chain uses TRBV28 and TRBJ1-2; D remains unclear. Germline V CDR1 and CDR2: MDHEN, SYDVKM. V was pared by 5 bases and J by 2 bases, with 12 bases between. CDR3 length: 14 residues. The CDR3 bases are TGTGCCAGCAGTAGAGATGGGATAAACTATGGCTACACCTTC. Residues: CASSRDGINYGYTF.

The CDR3 spells CASSEGMGNYNEQFF. The CDR3 DNA follows: TGTGCCAGCAGTGAAGGAATGGGGAACTACAATGAGCAGTTCTTC. The V and J genes are TRBV6-1 and TRBJ2-1, with unresolved D. V lost 1 base and J lost 3, with 10 bases in between. Germline CDR1 is MNHNS and CDR2 is SASEGT. This CDR3 region has 15 residues.

The V gene is TRBV6-5, the J gene TRBJ1-2; weak D call: TRBD1 (5 bases). Trimming pared 7 bases from V and 7 bases from J, leaving 13 bases between. The CDR3 runs 12 residues. From germline, CDR1 is MNHEY and CDR2 SVGAGI. CDR3 bases: TGTGCCAGCACCCCAGTAGGGACTGGCTACACCTTC. Its translation: CASTPVGTGYTF.

The chain uses TRBV7-2 and TRBJ1-2, with D unresolved. Trimming cost V 1 base and J 4 bases, with 7 bases left between them. CDR1 is SGHTA and CDR2 is FQGNSA in the germline V gene. The CDR3 has 13 amino acids. For the CDR3, the DNA is TGTGCCAGCAGCTTAGAGGAAGCCTATGGCTACACCTTC. Translated: CASSLEEAYGYTF.

V is TRBV20-1 and J is TRBJ1-1, with D unresolved. The CDR3 contains 10 residues. Trimming stripped 3 bases from V and 7 bases from J, with 6 bases between. CDR1 is DFQATT, CDR2 SNEGSKA, per germline (reference sequence). The CDR3 DNA reads TGCAGTGCTAGTACGATTGAAGCTTTCTTT. It codes for CSASTIEAFF.

The chain recombines TRBV6-5 with TRBJ2-7, with D hard to call. The CDR3 totals 16 residues. From germline, CDR1 is MNHEY and CDR2 SVGAGI. V was trimmed by 2 bases and J by 0 bases, leaving 14 bases between them. Here the CDR3 reads CASSYGAGRISYEQYF. The CDR3, as DNA: TGTGCCAGCAGTTACGGCGCAGGACGAATCTCCTACGAGCAGTACTTC.

CDR3: CASSYIEGTDTQYF. The CDR3 region has the DNA TGTGCCAGCAGTTATATCGAGGGCACAGATACGCAGTATTTT. The chain couples TRBV6-6 to TRBJ2-3; D call uncertain. The CDR3 is 14 amino acids. The V end lost 3 bases, the J end lost 1 base, and 8 bases lay between the germline ends. In germline, CDR1 is MNHNY, CDR2 SVGAGI (reference sequence).

The chain links TRBV28 to TRBJ1-3, with D hard to call. Trimming cost V 6 bases and J 2 bases, with 5 bases left between them. The CDR3 has 12 residues. From germline, CDR1 is MDHEN and CDR2 SYDVKM. This chain's CDR3 is CASRDPGNTIYF. The DNA for the CDR3 is TGTGCCAGCAGGGACCCTGGAAACACCATATATTTT. The full variable domain, rest sourced from reference TRBV28 and TRBJ1-3, is DVKVTQSSRYLVKRTGEKVFLECVQDMDHENMFWYRQDPGLGLRLIYFSYDVKMKEKGDIPEGYSVSREKKERFSLILESASTNQTSMYLCASRDPGNTIYFGEGSWLTVV.

This sequence joins TRBV7-9 and TRBJ1-1; no clear D gene. The germline V and J ends were trimmed by 3 bases and 1 base, with 6 bases remaining between them. Germline values: CDR1 SEHNR, CDR2 FQNEAQ (reference sequence). This CDR3 is built from 13 residues. CDR3 residues: CASSFAGNTEAFF. Here the CDR3 DNA reads TGTGCCAGCAGCTTTGCAGGGAACACTGAAGCTTTCTTT.

This clone has a single count. The CDR3 region is CASSLAASYEQYF. The DNA of the CDR3 is TGTGCCAGCAGCTTAGCCGCCAGCTACGAGCAGTACTTC. The rearrangement uses TRBV7-2 and TRBJ2-7; D unclear. The V end was cut by 0 bases, the J end by 3 bases, with 6 bases between. Germline V gives CDR1 SGHTA, CDR2 FQGNSA. The CDR3 spans 13 residues.

This rearrangement joins TRBV14 to TRBJ1-1; no clear D gene. With 1 base removed from V and 4 bases from J, the gap between germline ends came to 7 bases. Per the germline V gene, CDR1 is SGHDN and CDR2 is FVKESK. The CDR3 spans 13 residues. The CDR3 region is CASSQAGSTEAFF. DNA of the CDR3: TGTGCCAGCAGCCAAGCCGGGAGCACTGAAGCTTTCTTT.

This chain connects TRBV5-4 to TRBJ2-7; possibly TRBD2 for D (6 bases). The CDR3 has 14 amino acids. The germline gives CDR1 SGHNT, CDR2 YYREEE (reference sequence). The V gene lost 4 bases and the J gene lost 3 bases, with 14 bases spanning the gap. The CDR3: CASSRLGLNYEQYF. CDR3 DNA sequence: TGTGCCAGCAGCAGGTTAGGACTAAACTACGAGCAGTACTTC.

V is TRBV2 and J is TRBJ2-7; a weak D match, TRBD1 (6 bases). This CDR3 comprises 14 residues. CDR1 SNHLY and CDR2 FYNNEI come from the germline V gene. V shed 6 bases and J shed 5 bases, with 17 bases lying between them. The CDR3 bases are TGTGCCAGCAGCGCCACAGGGATCTTCGACGAGCAGTACTTC. Amino acid sequence: CASSATGIFDEQYF.

V is TRBV5-6 and J is TRBJ2-5; 8 bases map to TRBD2. V lost 4 bases to trimming and J lost 2 bases; unmatched junction nucleotides: 7. CDR1 is SGHDT, CDR2 YYEEEE, per germline. The CDR3 has 15 amino acids. CDR3 sequence: CASSPDPGGQETQYF. For the CDR3, the DNA is TGTGCCAGCAGCCCTGATCCGGGAGGGCAAGAGACCCAGTACTTC. The whole variable domain, filled in from reference TRBV5-6 and TRBJ2-5, reads DAGVTQSPTHLIKTRGQQVTLRCSPKSGHDTVSWYQQALGQGPQFIFQYYEEEERQRGNFPDRFSGHQFPNYSSELNVNALLLGDSALYLCASSPDPGGQETQYFGPGTRLLVL.

The V call is TRBV18, the J call TRBJ2-7, with TRBD1 as a possible D gene (6 bases). Germline V gene data show CDR1 as KGHSH and CDR2 as LQKENI. Trimming removed 2 bases from V and 3 bases from J, with 11 bases in between. The CDR3 consists of 14 residues. Written as DNA, the CDR3 is TGTGCCAGCTCACCAAGGGACACCCTCTACGAGCAGTACTTC. It encodes CASSPRDTLYEQYF.

The V and J genes are TRBV13 and TRBJ2-7, with D perhaps assigned TRBD1 or TRBD2 (5 bases each). V was shortened by 2 bases and J by 2 bases, with 10 bases between the two germline ends. This CDR3 region has 14 residues. Germline-derived CDR1 and CDR2 are PRHDT and FYEKMQ (reference sequence). The DNA for the CDR3 is TGTGCCAGCAGCTTAAAGGGGACGGCCTACGAGCAGTACTTC. It translates to CASSLKGTAYEQYF.

This chain joins TRBV2 and TRBJ1-1; D may be TRBD1 (6 bases). V lost 5 bases and J 0 bases, leaving 10 bases between the germline ends. The germline CDR1 and CDR2 sequences are SNHLY and FYNNEI. The length of the CDR3 is 14 residues. CDR3 nucleotides: TGTGCCAGCAGTAGTCAGGGGATGAACACTGAAGCTTTCTTT. As protein: CASSSQGMNTEAFF.

The J gene is TRBJ2-1, the V gene TRBV7-3, with a tentative D call TRBD1 (5 bases). The V gene's germline CDR1 is SGHTA and CDR2 FQGTGA. This CDR3 spans 12 amino acids. With 5 bases removed from V and 9 bases from J, the gap between germline ends came to 11 bases. CDR3 in amino acids: CASSASQGEQFF. The DNA of the CDR3 is TGTGCCAGCAGCGCCTCCCAGGGTGAGCAGTTCTTC.

The V call is TRBV2, the J call TRBJ2-1; D possibly uses TRBD1 or TRBD2 (5 bases each). Germline-derived CDR1 and CDR2 are SNHLY and FYNNEI. The CDR3 totals 13 residues. Between the trimmed V and J ends, which lost 8 bases and 5 bases, there was a span of 13 bases. CDR3 bases: TGTGCCAGCGGGGGTCTAGTAGACAATGAGCAGTTCTTC. Encoded protein: CASGGLVDNEQFF.

The chain is built from TRBV2 and TRBJ1-1; D gene ambiguous. Germline lookup yields CDR1 SNHLY and CDR2 FYNNEI. CDR3 length: 15 residues. V was pared by 2 bases and J by 5 bases, with 15 bases between. The CDR3 spells CASSENSVEGTEAFF. The DNA of the CDR3 is TGTGCCAGCAGTGAAAATAGCGTCGAAGGGACTGAAGCTTTCTTT.

The chain links TRBV28 to TRBJ2-3, with 10 positions matching TRBD2. The CDR3 covers 22 residues. Germline values: CDR1 MDHEN, CDR2 SYDVKM. The V and J ends lost 3 bases and 2 bases, in that order; junction bases with no gene match: 23. In DNA form, the CDR3 reads TGTGCCAGCAGTTTCCCTTGGTTCGAGGAGCGGGGGGGCCGATTGGACACAGATACGCAGTATTTT. Its protein product is CASSFPWFEERGGRLDTDTQYF.

The rearrangement joins TRBV7-3 to TRBJ2-1, with D maybe TRBD1 (6 bases). The V and J ends lost 0 bases and 2 bases respectively, with 11 bases between them. From germline, CDR1 is SGHTA and CDR2 FQGTGA. The CDR3 runs to 16 residues. The chain's CDR3 is CASSLTGGQTYNEQFF. The CDR3 nucleotides are TGTGCCAGCAGCTTAACGGGCGGACAGACCTACAATGAGCAGTTCTTC.

The chain is built from TRBV28 and TRBJ1-2; D not resolved. Germline CDR1 reads MDHEN; CDR2 reads SYDVKM. The CDR3 runs 11 residues. V was clipped by 4 bases and J by 7 bases, with 7 bases between them. CDR3 amino acids: CASSSLSGYTF. CDR3 in DNA: TGTGCCAGCAGTTCCCTGAGTGGCTACACCTTC.

This sequence joins TRBV5-5 and TRBJ1-2, with 7 bases that match TRBD1. Germline loops: CDR1 SGHKS, CDR2 YYEKEE (reference sequence). Losses at the gene ends were 4 bases for V and 2 bases for J; bases not matched to a gene: 8. There are 15 residues in the CDR3. The CDR3 DNA reads as TGTGCCAGCAGCGTCGCCGGGACAGCAAACTATGGCTACACCTTC. It specifies CASSVAGTANYGYTF.

The V call is TRBV10-1, the J call TRBJ2-7; no firm D call. Germline V gene data show CDR1 as WNHNN and CDR2 as SYGVQD (reference sequence). V lost 0 bases to trimming and J lost 5 bases, with 5 bases between them. The CDR3 is 12 residues long. CDR3 protein: CASSESNHEQYF. DNA of the CDR3: TGCGCCAGCAGTGAGTCGAATCACGAGCAGTACTTC.

This clone was detected once. This chain links TRBV28 with TRBJ1-2; D is unclear. The CDR3 has 16 residues. Germline CDR1 is MDHEN and CDR2 is SYDVKM. Trimming removed 9 bases at V and 4 bases at J, with 24 bases between. Written as DNA, the CDR3 is TGTGCCAGTTTGACGGGTGAGATCTGGGGTTTCTATGGCTACACCTTC. It translates to CASLTGEIWGFYGYTF.

The V and J genes are TRBV2 and TRBJ2-7; 10 nucleotides align to TRBD1. The ends lost 10 bases at V and 7 bases at J; junction bases unmatched: 7. Per germline, CDR1 SNHLY and CDR2 FYNNEI. CDR3 length equals 12 residues. The CDR3 is CATGTGALEQYF. DNA for the CDR3: TGTGCCACCGGGACAGGGGCCTTGGAGCAGTACTTC.

This chain connects TRBV5-8 to TRBJ1-2; D remains ambiguous. Trimming took off 4 bases at V and 4 bases at J, with 11 bases between the two ends. Germline V gene data show CDR1 as SGHTS and CDR2 as YDEGEE. The length of the CDR3 is 13 residues. CDR3: CASSPWGSYGYTF. As DNA, the CDR3 is TGTGCCAGCAGCCCTTGGGGTAGCTATGGCTACACCTTC.

The CDR3 spells CATNRGSLYGYTF. The DNA for the CDR3 is TGTGCCACCAACAGGGGGTCTCTCTATGGCTACACCTTC. V is TRBV10-3 and J is TRBJ1-2, with 8 bases aligning to TRBD1. In germline, CDR1 is ENHRY, CDR2 SYGVKD. V was clipped by 10 bases and J by 4 bases; unmatched bases: 8. This CDR3 is built from 13 residues.

The genes are TRBV27 and TRBJ1-5, with TRBD1 as a possible D gene (5 bases). The CDR3 loop spans 14 amino acids. The V gene's germline CDR1 is MNHEY and CDR2 SMNVEV (reference sequence). The ends were cut back, 2 bases at V and 7 bases at J, with 12 bases in the middle. In DNA form, the CDR3 reads TGTGCCAGCAGTTTACAGGGTACCCTCCAGCCCCAGCATTTT. Encoded protein: CASSLQGTLQPQHF.